This entry is about one T cell receptor beta chain. Its antigen is not known. The data were obtained in a study of graft-versus-host responses after intestinal transplantation. At the level of the study: After anti-thymocyte globulin induction, recipients took tacrolimus and steroids for three to four years.

General study results and limits: Researchers found peak circulating GvH clone levels linked to early post-transplant HvG declines. Some GvH clones appeared in ileal mucosa or blood before recipient bone marrow. The presence of high graft-versus-host to host-versus-graft clonal ratios in allografts characterized patients with graft-donor T cell macrochimerism.

The germline V gene encodes CDR1 LNHDA and CDR2 SQIVND (reference sequence). The CDR3 totals 12 residues. V was cut by 5 bases and J by 1 base, with 5 bases left in between. Assay used: immunoSEQ multiplex PCR; TCRdb lists only in-frame clones, some missing. The sample lists about 85,000 clones; around 93% were seen once. The chain employs TRBV19 and TRBJ1-1; unclear D gene. The origin of this receptor is a human donor who was the organ donor for an intestinal transplant. Sample: unstimulated CD8+ T cells sorted from spleen or lymph node cells, taken before transplant. The CDR3 DNA follows: TGTGCCAGTAGTTGGCAGAACACTGAAGCTTTCTTT. Protein sequence: CASSWQNTEAFF.